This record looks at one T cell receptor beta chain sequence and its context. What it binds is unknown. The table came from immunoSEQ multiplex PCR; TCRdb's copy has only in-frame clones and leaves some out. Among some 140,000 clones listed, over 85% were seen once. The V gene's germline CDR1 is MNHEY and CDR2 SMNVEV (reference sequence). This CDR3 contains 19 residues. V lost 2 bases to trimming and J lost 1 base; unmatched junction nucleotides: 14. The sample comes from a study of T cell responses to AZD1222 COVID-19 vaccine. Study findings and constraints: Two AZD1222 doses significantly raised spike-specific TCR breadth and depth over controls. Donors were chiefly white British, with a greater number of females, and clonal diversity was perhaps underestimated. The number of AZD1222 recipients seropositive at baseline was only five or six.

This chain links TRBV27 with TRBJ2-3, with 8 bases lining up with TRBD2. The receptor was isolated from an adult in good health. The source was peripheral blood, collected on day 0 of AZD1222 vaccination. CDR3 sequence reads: CASSLRFRSAGGGTDTQYF. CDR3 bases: TGTGCCAGCAGTTTAAGGTTTAGATCGGCGGGAGGTGGCACAGATACGCAGTATTTT.